The 22 T cell receptor beta chains given below trace back to one sample, sequenced in a study of beta chain features in type 1 diabetes. Whole-study findings and limits: People with Type 1 diabetes carried modestly yet significantly shorter TCRB CDR3s in all four CD4+ subsets.

Their target antigens are unknown. As every portion of the isolated RNA was reverse transcribed, the sequencing read expressed TCRB transcripts. Measured with immunoSEQ multiplex PCR; TCRdb has only the in-frame clones, and not every one. The repertoire holds approximately 360,000 clones, with 10% to 15% as singletons. The sequenced sample consisted of naive CD4+ T cells from blood. These receptors were obtained from a woman under 30 with type 1 diabetes.

The gene calls are TRBV28 and TRBJ1-2; perhaps TRBD1 as D (6 bases). CDR1 MDHEN and CDR2 SYDVKM come from the germline V gene. The V end was cut by 2 bases, the J end by 8 bases, with 15 bases between. This CDR3 is built from 14 residues. CDR3 coding DNA: TGTGCCAGCAGTTTACCAACAGGGATCGGGGGCTACACCTTC. This sequence encodes CASSLPTGIGGYTF.

This rearrangement joins TRBV30 to TRBJ1-5, with D unresolved. Trimming shortened V by 4 bases and J by 7 bases, and 14 bases separated the two germline ends. Germline CDR1 is GTSNPN and CDR2 is SVGIG (reference sequence). This CDR3 region has 13 residues. CDR3 sequence: CAWTSGGGQPQHF. In nucleotides, the CDR3 is TGTGCCTGGACAAGCGGTGGAGGGCAGCCCCAGCATTTT.

This clone was detected a few times. The chain links TRBV9 to TRBJ2-7; TRBD2 agrees at 11 bases. The germline CDR1 and CDR2 sequences are SGDLS and YYNGEE. The ends lost 3 bases at V and 2 bases at J; junction bases unmatched: 10. The CDR3 contains 17 residues. The chain's CDR3 is CASSGERIAGGPYEQYF. The CDR3 DNA reads as TGTGCCAGCAGCGGCGAACGAATAGCGGGAGGGCCCTACGAGCAGTACTTC. Variable domain in full (rest from reference TRBV9 and TRBJ2-7): DSGVTQTPKHLITATGQRVTLRCSPRSGDLSVYWYQQSLDQGLQFLIQYYNGEERAKGNILERFSAQQFPDLHSELNLSSLELGDSALYFCASSGERIAGGPYEQYFGPGTRLTVT.

The V call is TRBV20-1, the J call TRBJ2-1, with a possible D match to TRBD2 (5 bases). Trimming pared 5 bases from V and 4 bases from J, leaving 6 bases between. Germline V lookup: CDR1 DFQATT, CDR2 SNEGSKA (reference sequence). The CDR3 runs to 11 residues. The chain's CDR3 is CSAPGYNEQFF. DNA of the CDR3: TGCAGTGCTCCGGGGTACAATGAGCAGTTCTTC.

A single count supports this clone. The V gene is TRBV5-1, the J gene TRBJ1-1; 8 nucleotides match TRBD1. Germline CDR1 reads SGHRS; CDR2 reads YFSETQ. The CDR3 loop spans 14 amino acids. V lost 3 bases, J lost 2 bases, and 3 bases stayed unmatched. CDR3 nucleotide sequence: TGCGCCAGCAGCTCGACAGGGGTTAACACTGAAGCTTTCTTT. Residues: CASSSTGVNTEAFF. Using reference TRBV5-1 and TRBJ1-1 for the parts outside the CDR3, the full variable domain is KAGVTQTPRYLIKTRGQQVTLSCSPISGHRSVSWYQQTPGQGLQFLFEYFSETQRNKGNFPGRFSGRQFSNSRSEMNVSTLELGDSALYLCASSSTGVNTEAFFGQGTRLTVV.

The V gene is TRBV5-1, the J gene TRBJ2-2; D perhaps matches TRBD1 (6 bases). The length of the CDR3 is 15 residues. V was shortened by 4 bases and J by 0 bases, with 10 bases between the two germline ends. Germline V gene data show CDR1 as SGHRS and CDR2 as YFSETQ. The CDR3 DNA reads TGCGCCAGCAGCGCGGACAGTACGAACACCGGGGAGCTGTTTTTT. The encoded protein is CASSADSTNTGELFF. Full variable domain (missing parts from reference TRBV5-1 and TRBJ2-2): KAGVTQTPRYLIKTRGQQVTLSCSPISGHRSVSWYQQTPGQGLQFLFEYFSETQRNKGNFPGRFSGRQFSNSRSEMNVSTLELGDSALYLCASSADSTNTGELFFGEGSRLTVL.

This chain links TRBV28 with TRBJ2-5; D is undetermined. This CDR3 spans 15 amino acids. The germline V and J ends were trimmed by 6 bases and 5 bases, with 19 bases remaining between them. In germline, CDR1 is MDHEN, CDR2 SYDVKM. In DNA form, the CDR3 reads TGTGCCAGCAGCCCCGCTACTAACTACTGGGAGACCCAGTACTTC. Translation: CASSPATNYWETQYF.

The gene calls are TRBV29-1 and TRBJ2-7, with D possibly being TRBD2 (6 bases). CDR1 is SQVTM, CDR2 ANQGSEA, per germline. V was shortened by 7 bases and J by 0 bases, with 13 bases between the two germline ends. The CDR3 spans 13 residues. The CDR3 here is CSAGTPSSYEQYF. DNA of the CDR3: TGCAGCGCGGGGACTCCTAGCTCCTACGAGCAGTACTTC.

This clone was counted a few times. The V gene is TRBV7-9, the J gene TRBJ2-2; D not certain. CDR1 is SEHNR and CDR2 is FQNEAQ in the germline V gene (reference sequence). CDR3 size: 16 residues. Trimming pared 5 bases from V and 8 bases from J, leaving 21 bases between. CDR3 protein: CASSLIGPMRVGELFF. The CDR3 DNA sequence: TGTGCCAGCAGCCTCATTGGGCCCATGCGAGTTGGGGAGCTGTTTTTT.

This chain links TRBV5-4 with TRBJ2-1, with TRBD2 matching 12 bases. Germline values: CDR1 SGHNT, CDR2 YYREEE (reference sequence). V shed 5 bases and J 7 bases; nucleotides not matched to a gene: 7. This CDR3 region has 15 residues. The DNA for the CDR3 is TGTGCCAGCAGAGAAGGGACTAGCGGGTTAAATGAGCAGTTCTTC. Its translation: CASREGTSGLNEQFF.

Of note for this clone: One junction end disagrees with the germline gene, perhaps due to a read error. V is TRBV7-7 and J is TRBJ2-1, with 10 bases matching TRBD2. The CDR3 extends over 15 amino acids. Germline V CDR1 and CDR2: SSHAT, FNYEAQ (reference sequence). In nucleotides, the CDR3 is TGTGCTAGCAGTCCCCTAGCGGGAGTGAGCAATGAGCAGTTCTTC. This translates into CASSPLAGVSNEQFF.

This clone was observed a handful of times. The V gene is TRBV4-3, the J gene TRBJ1-4; 8 bases are shared with TRBD1. CDR1 and CDR2 (germline): LGHNA, YSLEER. The CDR3 loop spans 14 amino acids. V was clipped by 0 bases and J by 13 bases; unmatched bases: 7. The CDR3 is CASSQDRGRTGLFF. CDR3 nucleotide sequence: TGCGCCAGCAGCCAAGACAGGGGGCGGACGGGACTGTTTTTT.

This clone was seen a few times. DNA for the CDR3: TGTGCCAGCAGCCAACAGCCTTTGGGAGCGAACACTGAAGCTTTCTTT. This encodes CASSQQPLGANTEAFF. This chain uses TRBV14 with TRBJ1-1; no clear D gene. The CDR3 is made up of 16 amino acids. V was cut by 2 bases and J by 1 base, with 14 bases left in between. From germline, CDR1 is SGHDN and CDR2 FVKESK.

This clone was picked up a small number of times. The chain links TRBV6-5 to TRBJ1-1, with D maybe TRBD1 (6 bases). Trimming removed 5 bases from V and 4 bases from J, with 14 bases in between. Germline V gene lookup returns CDR1 MNHEY and CDR2 SVGAGI. The length of the CDR3 is 14 residues. Written as DNA, the CDR3 is TGTGCCAGCAGTCCACAGGGTAGGGGCACTGAAGCTTTCTTT. Translated, it gives CASSPQGRGTEAFF.

The chain combines TRBV29-1 with TRBJ2-1; 11 nucleotides agree with TRBD1. This CDR3 has 14 residues. Trimming cost V 3 bases and J 7 bases; bases outside gene matches: 5. CDR1 is SQVTM and CDR2 is ANQGSEA in the germline V gene. The CDR3 reads CSVDEGQGVNEQFF. The CDR3 nucleotides read TGCAGCGTTGATGAGGGACAGGGGGTTAATGAGCAGTTCTTC.

This chain links TRBV4-3 with TRBJ2-1; D ambiguous. The V end was cut by 1 base, the J end by 0 bases, with 10 bases between. Per germline, CDR1 LGHNA and CDR2 YSLEER. This CDR3 has 16 amino acids. CDR3 in amino acids: CASSQGGSLSYNEQFF. The CDR3 coding sequence is TGCGCCAGCAGCCAAGGAGGCAGCCTCTCCTACAATGAGCAGTTCTTC.

The chain uses TRBV14 and TRBJ1-2; a weak D match, TRBD1 (6 bases). V gave up 4 bases and J gave up 3 bases, with 9 bases separating them. CDR3 length equals 13 residues. Germline lookup yields CDR1 SGHDN and CDR2 FVKESK. CDR3 in DNA: TGTGCCAGCAGCCGAACAGGGTACTATGGCTACACCTTC. Residues: CASSRTGYYGYTF.

The chain carries TRBV14 and TRBJ2-2; the D gene is possibly TRBD1 (5 bases). Trimming cost V 0 bases and J 4 bases, with 15 bases left between them. The CDR3 has 17 amino acids. Germline V gene lookup returns CDR1 SGHDN and CDR2 FVKESK. CDR3 region: CASSQDNRRDGTGELFF. Here the CDR3 DNA reads TGTGCCAGCAGCCAAGATAATCGCAGGGATGGCACCGGGGAGCTGTTTTTT.

This clone was detected a few times. The chain joins TRBV5-6 to TRBJ1-1; the D gene is possibly TRBD1 (5 bases). V was trimmed by 5 bases and J by 4 bases, leaving 12 bases between them. The CDR3 runs 13 residues. The germline CDR1 and CDR2 sequences are SGHDT and YYEEEE. CDR3 in amino acids: CASSQARGTEAFF. The DNA for the CDR3 is TGTGCCAGCAGTCAGGCTAGGGGCACTGAAGCTTTCTTT. Full variable domain (rest looked up from reference TRBV5-6 and TRBJ1-1): DAGVTQSPTHLIKTRGQQVTLRCSPKSGHDTVSWYQQALGQGPQFIFQYYEEEERQRGNFPDRFSGHQFPNYSSELNVNALLLGDSALYLCASSQARGTEAFFGQGTRLTVV.

This clone appeared a few times. The V call is TRBV15, the J call TRBJ1-5, with 7 nucleotides matching TRBD1. V trimming: 0 bases; J trimming: 3 bases; junction bases outside the gene matches: 5. In germline, CDR1 is LNHNV, CDR2 YYDKDF (reference sequence). This CDR3 contains 16 residues. CDR3 region: CATSRETGSNNQPQHF. DNA for the CDR3: TGTGCCACCAGCAGAGAGACAGGGTCCAACAATCAGCCCCAGCATTTT.

In this sample, this clone turned up a few times. The chain is built from TRBV19 and TRBJ2-6, with 8 bases fitting TRBD2. After removal of 7 bases from V and 0 bases from J, the junction contained 8 bases not matched to a gene. Per the germline V gene, CDR1 is LNHDA and CDR2 is SQIVND (reference sequence). This CDR3 is built from 17 residues. In DNA, the CDR3 is TGTGCCAGTACCCTGACTAGCGATTACTCTGGGGCCAACGTCCTGACTTTC. Its protein is CASTLTSDYSGANVLTF. The full variable domain, with the rest looked up from reference TRBV19 and TRBJ2-6, is DGGITQSPKYLFRKEGQNVTLSCEQNLNHDAMYWYRQDPGQGLRLIYYSQIVNDFQKGDIAEGYSVSREKKESFPLTVTSAQKNPTAFYLCASTLTSDYSGANVLTFGAGSRLTVL.

This clone was detected a few times. CDR3 nucleotides: TGTGCCGGATCAGGACAGACTAATGAAAAACTGTTTTTT. Translated, it gives CAGSGQTNEKLFF. The chain uses TRBV30 and TRBJ1-4; possibly TRBD1 for D (6 bases). The CDR3 runs 13 residues. V dropped 8 bases and J dropped 2 bases, with 12 bases sitting between them. Germline CDR1 and CDR2: GTSNPN and SVGIG (reference sequence).